This TCR beta chain is drawn from a study of shared clonotypes between healthy human individuals. Assay used: immunoSEQ multiplex PCR; TCRdb lists only in-frame clones, some missing. The table records approximately 120,000 clones, around 68% of them present only once. Study-level findings and limits: Represented diversity, genetic and exposure-history alike, was limited by few donors.

V lost 0 bases to trimming and J lost 3 bases, with 9 bases between them. Germline CDR1 is MNHEY and CDR2 is SVGAGI. The CDR3 is 15 amino acids. Regarding this clone: No antigen is known for it.

The receptor was isolated from a woman aged 25 to 39 in good health. Sequences were obtained from memory CD8+ T cells sorted from blood. The subset here: CD45RO+ cells pooled with CCR7-negative TemRA cells. This chain joins TRBV6-5 and TRBJ2-1; weak D call: TRBD1 (6 bases). The CDR3 sequence is CASSYSGQYYNEQFF. The CDR3 DNA reads as TGTGCCAGCAGTTACTCCGGACAGTACTACAATGAGCAGTTCTTC.